These T cell receptor beta chains were read from a single sample in a study of OX40 agonist ivuxolimab in advanced cancers. The assay was immunoSEQ multiplex PCR, and TCRdb's table has in-frame clones only and misses some. The data show 100,000 or so clones, approximately 89% seen once. Sequenced here: CD4+ or CD8+ T cells sorted from blood, sampled in a trial of the OX40 agonist ivuxolimab. These TCRs come from an adult with an advanced solid tumor such as melanoma, head and neck, liver or kidney cancer. CDR3s include the opening cysteine and the closing phenylalanine or tryptophan. The D gene is left open where the match is weak. The size field is filled for only some rows; it gives once, few, many or a size class.

d_call	v_call	j_call	clone_size	cdr3_length	cdr3_nt	cdr3_aa
NA	TRBV9	TRBJ1-3	once	14	TGTGCCAGCAGCGTAGGAGTTTCTGGAAACACCATATATTTT	CASSVGVSGNTIYF
NA	TRBV5-4	TRBJ1-6	few	14	TGTGCCAGCAGCCCCGGTGGTCCAAATTCACCCCTCCACTTT	CASSPGGPNSPLHF
TRBD1	TRBV9	TRBJ1-1	once	14	TGTGCCAGCAGCGTAGAACAGGGGAATACTGAAGCTTTCTTT	CASSVEQGNTEAFF
TRBD1	TRBV27	TRBJ1-2	NA	13	TGTGCCAGCAGTCTCTATAACAGGGGTGGCTACACCTTC	CASSLYNRGGYTF
NA	TRBV25-1	TRBJ1-2	NA	13	TGTGCCAGCAGTGAATGGGGGGACTATGGCTACACCTTC	CASSEWGDYGYTF
TRBD1	TRBV2	TRBJ1-3	NA	19	TGTGCCAGCAGTGTTTCCCCCAACGACAGGGCGTTCTCTGGAAACACCATATATTTT	CASSVSPNDRAFSGNTIYF
TRBD1	TRBV7-7	TRBJ1-3	NA	15	TGTGCCAGCAGCGCAGTCCCGGGACAGGGAGCCACCATATATTTT	CASSAVPGQGATIYF
NA	TRBV5-6	TRBJ2-1	NA	18	TGTGCCAGCAGCTTGGAGGCTAGTCGGTGGGTCTCCTACAATGAGCAGTTCTTC	CASSLEASRWVSYNEQFF
TRBD1	TRBV18	TRBJ1-1	NA	19	TGTGCCAGCTCACCACTTTTTGGGACAGGGGGCAGAATGAGCACTGAAGCTTTCTTT	CASSPLFGTGGRMSTEAFF
NA	TRBV7-2	TRBJ2-3	NA	15	TGTGCCAGCAGCCGAGACTATACAGGGCAAGATACGCAGTATTTT	CASSRDYTGQDTQYF
NA	TRBV30	TRBJ1-1	few	14	TGTGCCTGGACCCCCGGGACCATGCACGCTGAAGCTTTCTTT	CAWTPGTMHAEAFF
TRBD1	TRBV4-1	TRBJ1-5	NA	15	TGCGCCAGCAGCCAACCGGACAGGGACAATCAGCCCCAGCATTTT	CASSQPDRDNQPQHF
TRBD1	TRBV7-8	TRBJ1-4	NA	14	TGTGCCAGCAGCCCAAGGACAGGGAATGAAAAACTGTTTTTT	CASSPRTGNEKLFF
TRBD2	TRBV5-1	TRBJ2-1	NA	16	TGCGCCAGCAGCCGAGGACTAGCGGGAGCCGGCAATGAGCAGTTCTTC	CASSRGLAGAGNEQFF
NA	TRBV19	TRBJ2-7	NA	13	TGTGCCAGTTCCCCCCGGTTCTCCTACGAGCAGTACTTC	CASSPRFSYEQYF
NA	TRBV19	TRBJ1-1	NA	12	TGTGCCAGTTCCCCCCTGAACACTGAAGCTTTCTTT	CASSPLNTEAFF
TRBD2	TRBV7-8	TRBJ2-1	NA	16	TGTGCCAGCAGCTTGGTGAGCGGGAGGGCCAATAATGAGCAGTTCTTC	CASSLVSGRANNEQFF
NA	TRBV6-1	TRBJ1-2	NA	14	TGTGCCAGCAGTGAATCAGGGAATAACTATGGCTACACCTTC	CASSESGNNYGYTF
NA	TRBV4-1	TRBJ1-4	once	14	TGCGCCAGCAGCCAACCAAATCTTAGTGAAAAACTGTTTTTT	CASSQPNLSEKLFF
NA	TRBV5-1	TRBJ2-2	NA	15	TGCGCCAGCAGCTTCGTTGTGGGCCCCCCCGGGGAGCTGTTTTTT	CASSFVVGPPGELFF
NA	TRBV5-1	TRBJ1-1	NA	15	TGCGCCAGCAACCCCTTGGGACGGGAGAACACTGAAGCTTTCTTT	CASNPLGRENTEAFF
NA	TRBV4-1	TRBJ1-1	NA	15	TGCGCCAGCAGCCAAGAGGGGCTTCGGAACACTGAAGCTTTCTTT	CASSQEGLRNTEAFF
NA	TRBV9	TRBJ2-7	NA	15	TGTGCCAGCAGCGTGGGACCCGGACCCTCCTACGAGCAGTACTTC	CASSVGPGPSYEQYF
NA	TRBV7-2	TRBJ2-7	NA	16	TGTGCCAGCAGCTTAGGGGTTGGAGGGGTTTCCTACGAGCAGTACTTC	CASSLGVGGVSYEQYF
NA	TRBV7-8	TRBJ1-1	once	12	TGTGCCAGCAGCTCACGGTGGACTGAAGCTTTCTTT	CASSSRWTEAFF